This entry lists 5 T cell receptor beta chains sequenced from one sample in a study of post-analysis software for immune sequencing data. Study observations and caveats: With TRBV5-6, TRBV5-1 and TRBV20-1 included, about five TRBV segments were more frequent in patients than in controls.

TCR beta cDNA libraries had unique molecular identifiers. Each CDR3 protein is one row after TCRdb ran MiXCR on the PCR reads. The sample has 820,000 or so distinct CDR3 sequences, roughly 50% seen once. These receptors' antigens are unknown. Source material: blood. The receptor set was obtained from a girl between 10 and 17 years old with multiple sclerosis.

The rearrangement uses TRBV6-2 or TRBV6-3 and TRBJ2-1, with D perhaps matching TRBD1 or TRBD2 (7 bases each). V was trimmed by 8 bases and J by 8 bases, leaving 16 bases between them. CDR1 and CDR2 (germline): MNHEY, SVGEGT. CDR3 length: 13 amino acids. CDR3 region: CASGRQGGDEQFF. DNA for the CDR3: TGTGCCAGCGGTCGGCAGGGGGGGGATGAGCAGTTCTTC.

The chain links TRBV12-3 or TRBV12-4 to TRBJ1-2; TRBD1 matches at 11 bases. After removal of 3 bases from V and 8 bases from J, the junction contained 17 bases not matched to a gene. The CDR3 is 18 residues long. DNA of the CDR3: TGTGCCAGCAGTTTTGCGGCCGGGACAGGGGGAGGCGTTGGGGGCTACACCTTC. It translates to CASSFAAGTGGGVGGYTF.

This sequence joins TRBV7-2 and TRBJ1-5, with D unresolved. Per germline, CDR1 SGHTA and CDR2 FQGNSA. The length of the CDR3 is 14 residues. With 1 base removed from V and 7 bases from J, the gap between germline ends came to 11 bases. CDR3 protein: CASSLGRGPQPQHF. CDR3 bases: TGTGCCAGCAGCTTAGGTCGGGGTCCGCAGCCCCAGCATTTT.

This chain links TRBV29-1 with TRBJ2-3; D may match TRBD1 or TRBD2 (5 bases each). This CDR3 contains 11 residues. Between the trimmed V and J ends, which lost 3 bases and 9 bases, there was a span of 10 bases. Germline V gene lookup returns CDR1 SQVTM and CDR2 ANQGSEA. The CDR3 protein is CSVDLRDTQYF. CDR3 sequence (DNA): TGCAGCGTTGATCTTCGGGACACGCAGTATTTT.

There are a few counts of this clonotype. This chain links TRBV5-8 with TRBJ1-2; D possibly corresponds to TRBD1 (6 bases). Trimming shortened V by 2 bases and J by 6 bases, and 11 bases separated the two germline ends. CDR3 size: 13 residues. Germline assignment: CDR1 SGHTS and CDR2 YDEGEE. The DNA of the CDR3 is TGTGCCAGCAGCTTTACAGGGAGCCATGGCTACACCTTC. Its protein product is CASSFTGSHGYTF.